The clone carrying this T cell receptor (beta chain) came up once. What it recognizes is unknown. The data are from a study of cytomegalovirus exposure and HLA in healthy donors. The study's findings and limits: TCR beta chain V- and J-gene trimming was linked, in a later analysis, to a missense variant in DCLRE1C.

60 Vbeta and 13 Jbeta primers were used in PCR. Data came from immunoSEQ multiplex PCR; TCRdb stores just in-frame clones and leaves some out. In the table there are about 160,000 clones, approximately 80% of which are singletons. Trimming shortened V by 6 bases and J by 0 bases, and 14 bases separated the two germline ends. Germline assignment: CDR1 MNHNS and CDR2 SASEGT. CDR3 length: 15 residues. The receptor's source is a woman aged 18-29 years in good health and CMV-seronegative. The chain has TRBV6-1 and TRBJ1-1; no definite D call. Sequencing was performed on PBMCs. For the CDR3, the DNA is TGTGCCAGCAGCATGCGGCCAGCGATGAACACTGAAGCTTTCTTT. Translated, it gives CASSMRPAMNTEAFF.